This T cell receptor (beta chain) was documented in a study of T-cell memory formation after mild COVID-19. TCRdb processed the 5' RACE reads anew with MiXCR; each CDR3 protein has one entry. The top ten clones hold approximately 20% of a sample with around 250,000 distinct CDR3 sequences, 9.4% of them seen once. After removal of 4 bases from V and 9 bases from J, the junction contained 12 bases not matched to a gene. In germline, CDR1 is LGHNA, CDR2 YSLEER. CDR3 length equals 15 residues. In this sample, this clonotype turned up a few times. Source material: PBMCs or a T cell subset sorted from them (not recorded which). This rearrangement joins TRBV4-3 to TRBJ2-3; 8 nucleotides agree with TRBD2. The sequence derives from a man between 18 and 35 years old who had mild COVID-19 (a few samples of this study predate the infection). Cell type and time point are not known. CDR3 sequence: CASSPLAGRPQTQYF. The CDR3 DNA reads as TGCGCCAGCAGCCCGCTAGCGGGCCGCCCCCAAACGCAGTATTTT.